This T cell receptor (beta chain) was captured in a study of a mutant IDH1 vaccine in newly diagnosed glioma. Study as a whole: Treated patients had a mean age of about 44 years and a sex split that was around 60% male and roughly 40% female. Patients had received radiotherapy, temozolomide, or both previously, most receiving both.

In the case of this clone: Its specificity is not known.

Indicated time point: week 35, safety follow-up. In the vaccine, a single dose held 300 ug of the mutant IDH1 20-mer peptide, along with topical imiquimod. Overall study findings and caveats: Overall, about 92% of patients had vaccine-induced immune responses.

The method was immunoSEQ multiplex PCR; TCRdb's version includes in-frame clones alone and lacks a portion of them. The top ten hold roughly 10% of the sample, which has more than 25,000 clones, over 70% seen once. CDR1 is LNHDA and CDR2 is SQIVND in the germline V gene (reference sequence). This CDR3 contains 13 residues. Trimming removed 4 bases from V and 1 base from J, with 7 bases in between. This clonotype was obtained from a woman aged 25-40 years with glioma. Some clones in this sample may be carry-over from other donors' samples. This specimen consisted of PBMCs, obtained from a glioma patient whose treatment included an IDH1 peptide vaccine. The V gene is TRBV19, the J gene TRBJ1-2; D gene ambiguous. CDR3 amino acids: CASSTSSNYGYTF. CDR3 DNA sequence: TGTGCCAGTAGTACGTCTAGTAACTATGGCTACACCTTC. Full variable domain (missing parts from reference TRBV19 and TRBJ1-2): DGGITQSPKYLFRKEGQNVTLSCEQNLNHDAMYWYRQDPGQGLRLIYYSQIVNDFQKGDIAEGYSVSREKKESFPLTVTSAQKNPTAFYLCASSTSSNYGYTFGSGTRLTVV.